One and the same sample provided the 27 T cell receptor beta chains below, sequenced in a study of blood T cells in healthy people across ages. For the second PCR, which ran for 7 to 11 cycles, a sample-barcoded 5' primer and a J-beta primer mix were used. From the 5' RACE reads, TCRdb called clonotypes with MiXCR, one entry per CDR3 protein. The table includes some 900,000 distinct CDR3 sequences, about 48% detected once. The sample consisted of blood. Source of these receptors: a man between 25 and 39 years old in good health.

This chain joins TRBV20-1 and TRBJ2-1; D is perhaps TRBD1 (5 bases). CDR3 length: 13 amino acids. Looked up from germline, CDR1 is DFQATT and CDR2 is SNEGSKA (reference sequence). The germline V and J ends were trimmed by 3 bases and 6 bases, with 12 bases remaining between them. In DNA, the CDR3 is TGCAGTGCTAGTAAGGGGCTTGGCAATGAGCAGTTCTTC. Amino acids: CSASKGLGNEQFF.

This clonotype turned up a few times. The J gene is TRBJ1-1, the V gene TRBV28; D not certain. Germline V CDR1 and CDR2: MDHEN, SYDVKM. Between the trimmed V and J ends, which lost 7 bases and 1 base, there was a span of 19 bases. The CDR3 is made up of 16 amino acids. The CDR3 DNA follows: TGTGCCAGCACCCCTCTTGGGCAGGCCTGGAACACTGAAGCTTTCTTT. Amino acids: CASTPLGQAWNTEAFF.

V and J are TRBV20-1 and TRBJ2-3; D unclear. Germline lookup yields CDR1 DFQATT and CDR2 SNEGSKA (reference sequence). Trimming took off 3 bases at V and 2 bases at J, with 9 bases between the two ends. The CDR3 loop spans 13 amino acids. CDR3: CSASRQDTDTQYF. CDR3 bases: TGCAGTGCTAGTCGCCAAGACACAGATACGCAGTATTTT.

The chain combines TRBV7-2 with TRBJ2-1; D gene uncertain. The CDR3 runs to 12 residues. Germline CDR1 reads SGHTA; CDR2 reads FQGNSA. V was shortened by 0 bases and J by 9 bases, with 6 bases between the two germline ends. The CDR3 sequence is CASSLAGSEQFF. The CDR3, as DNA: TGTGCCAGCAGCTTAGCGGGTAGTGAGCAGTTCTTC.

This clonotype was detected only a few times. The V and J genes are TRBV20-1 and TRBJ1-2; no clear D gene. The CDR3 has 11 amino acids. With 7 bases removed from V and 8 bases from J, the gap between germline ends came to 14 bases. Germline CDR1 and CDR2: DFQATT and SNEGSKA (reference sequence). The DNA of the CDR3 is TGCAGTGGAAGGGATATTGCCGGCTACACCTTC. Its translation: CSGRDIAGYTF.

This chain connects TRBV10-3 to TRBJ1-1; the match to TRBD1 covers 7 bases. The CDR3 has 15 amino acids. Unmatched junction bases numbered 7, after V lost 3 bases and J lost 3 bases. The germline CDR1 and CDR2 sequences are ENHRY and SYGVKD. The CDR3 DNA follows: TGTGCCATCAGTGACCCAGGGGGGAGGGACACTGAAGCTTTCTTT. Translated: CAISDPGGRDTEAFF.

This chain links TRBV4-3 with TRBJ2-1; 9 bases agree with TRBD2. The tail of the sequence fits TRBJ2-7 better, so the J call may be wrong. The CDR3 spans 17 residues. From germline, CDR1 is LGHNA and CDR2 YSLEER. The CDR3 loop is CASSQPVAGAPYNEQYF. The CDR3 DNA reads TGCGCCAGCAGCCAACCCGTAGCGGGGGCCCCCTACAATGAGCAGTACTTC.

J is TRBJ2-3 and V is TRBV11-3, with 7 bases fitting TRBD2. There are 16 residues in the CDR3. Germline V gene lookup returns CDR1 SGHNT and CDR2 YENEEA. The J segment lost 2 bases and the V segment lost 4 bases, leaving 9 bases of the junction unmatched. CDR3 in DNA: TGTGCCAGCAGCTCACGGACTAGTTTTAACACAGATACGCAGTATTTT. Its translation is CASSSRTSFNTDTQYF. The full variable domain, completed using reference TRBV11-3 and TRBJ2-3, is EAGVVQSPRYKIIEKKQPVAFWCNPISGHNTLYWYLQNLGQGPELLIRYENEEAVDDSQLPKDRFSAERLKGVDSTLKIQPAELGDSAVYLCASSSRTSFNTDTQYFGPGTRLTVL.

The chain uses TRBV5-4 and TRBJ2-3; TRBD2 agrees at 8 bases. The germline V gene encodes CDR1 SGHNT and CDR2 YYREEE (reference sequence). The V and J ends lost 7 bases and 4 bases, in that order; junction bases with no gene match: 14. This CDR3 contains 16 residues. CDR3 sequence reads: CASSITSGSLPDTQYF. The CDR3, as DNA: TGTGCCAGCTCAATAACTAGCGGATCCCTACCAGATACGCAGTATTTT. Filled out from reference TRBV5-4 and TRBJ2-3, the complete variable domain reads ETGVTQSPTHLIKTRGQQVTLRCSSQSGHNTVSWYQQALGQGPQFIFQYYREEENGRGNFPPRFSGLQFPNYSSELNVNALELDDSALYLCASSITSGSLPDTQYFGPGTRLTVL.

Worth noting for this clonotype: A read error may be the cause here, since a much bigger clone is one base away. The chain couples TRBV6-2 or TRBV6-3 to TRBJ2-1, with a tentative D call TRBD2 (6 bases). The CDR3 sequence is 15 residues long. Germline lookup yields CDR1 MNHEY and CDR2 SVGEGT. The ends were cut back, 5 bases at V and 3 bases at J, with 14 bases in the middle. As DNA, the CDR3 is TGTGCCAGCAGTCCGGGGGAAACTGGCTACAATGAGCAGTTCTTC. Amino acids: CASSPGETGYNEQFF.

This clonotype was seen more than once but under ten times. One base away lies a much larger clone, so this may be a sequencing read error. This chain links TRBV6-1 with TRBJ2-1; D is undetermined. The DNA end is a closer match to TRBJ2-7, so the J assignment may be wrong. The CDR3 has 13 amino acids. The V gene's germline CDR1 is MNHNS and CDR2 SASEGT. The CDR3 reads CASSGASYNEQYF. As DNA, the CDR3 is TGTGCCAGCAGTGGGGCCTCCTACAATGAGCAGTACTTC.

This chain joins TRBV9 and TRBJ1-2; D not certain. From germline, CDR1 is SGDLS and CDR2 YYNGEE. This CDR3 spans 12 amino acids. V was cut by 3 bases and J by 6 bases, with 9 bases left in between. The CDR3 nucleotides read TGTGCCAGCAGCGACGACATCGATGGCTACACCTTC. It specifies CASSDDIDGYTF.

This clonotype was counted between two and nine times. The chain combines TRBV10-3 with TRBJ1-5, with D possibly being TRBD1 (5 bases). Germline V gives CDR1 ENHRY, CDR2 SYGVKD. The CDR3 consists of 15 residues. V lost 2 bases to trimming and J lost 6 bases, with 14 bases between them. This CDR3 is CAISEPKGRGQPQHF. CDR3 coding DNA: TGTGCCATCAGTGAGCCAAAGGGGAGAGGTCAGCCCCAGCATTTT.

The CDR3 region has the DNA TGCAGCGTCCAGGGTTATTCCACCGGGGAGCTGTTTTTT. It codes for CSVQGYSTGELFF. This chain uses TRBV29-1 with TRBJ2-2; possibly TRBD1 for D (5 bases). V lost 6 bases and J 4 bases, leaving 12 bases between the germline ends. The CDR3 runs to 13 residues. Germline V CDR1 and CDR2: SQVTM, ANQGSEA.

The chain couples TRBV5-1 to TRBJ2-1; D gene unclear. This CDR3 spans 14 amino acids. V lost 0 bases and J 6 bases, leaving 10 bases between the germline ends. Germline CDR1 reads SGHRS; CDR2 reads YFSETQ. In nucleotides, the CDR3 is TGCGCCAGCAGCTTGGAACGCCTGCTCAATGAGCAGTTCTTC. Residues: CASSLERLLNEQFF.

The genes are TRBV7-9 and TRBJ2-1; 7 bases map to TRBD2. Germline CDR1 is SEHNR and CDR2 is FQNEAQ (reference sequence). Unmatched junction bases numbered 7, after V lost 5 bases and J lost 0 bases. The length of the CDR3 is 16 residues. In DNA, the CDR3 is TGTGCCAGCAGCCCGTATCTAGCGGCCTCCTACAATGAGCAGTTCTTC. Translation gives CASSPYLAASYNEQFF.

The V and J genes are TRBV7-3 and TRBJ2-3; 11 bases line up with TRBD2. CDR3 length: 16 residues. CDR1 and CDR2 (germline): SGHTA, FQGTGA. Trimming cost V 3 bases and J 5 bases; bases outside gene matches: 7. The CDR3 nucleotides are TGTGCCAGCAGCTTCTCTAGCGGGGGGCTTCTAGATACGCAGTATTTT. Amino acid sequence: CASSFSSGGLLDTQYF.

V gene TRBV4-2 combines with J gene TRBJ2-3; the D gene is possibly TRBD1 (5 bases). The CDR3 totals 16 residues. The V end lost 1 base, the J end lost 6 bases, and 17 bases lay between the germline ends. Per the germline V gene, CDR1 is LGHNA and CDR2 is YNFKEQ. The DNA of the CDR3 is TGTGCCAGCAGCCAAGGACAGCTTACCCAACCGGATACGCAGTATTTT. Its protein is CASSQGQLTQPDTQYF.

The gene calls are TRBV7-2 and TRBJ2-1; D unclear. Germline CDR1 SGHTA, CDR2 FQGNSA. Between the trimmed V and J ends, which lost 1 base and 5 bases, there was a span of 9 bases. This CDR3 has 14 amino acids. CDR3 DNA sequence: TGTGCCAGCAGCTTAGACAGTGAGAACAATGAGCAGTTCTTC. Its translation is CASSLDSENNEQFF.

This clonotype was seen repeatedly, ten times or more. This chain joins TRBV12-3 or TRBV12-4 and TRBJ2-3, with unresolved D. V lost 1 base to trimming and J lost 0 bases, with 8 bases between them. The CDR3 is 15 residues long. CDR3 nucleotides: TGTGCCAGCAGTTTAGGGACCGCTAGCACAGATACGCAGTATTTT. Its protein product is CASSLGTASTDTQYF.

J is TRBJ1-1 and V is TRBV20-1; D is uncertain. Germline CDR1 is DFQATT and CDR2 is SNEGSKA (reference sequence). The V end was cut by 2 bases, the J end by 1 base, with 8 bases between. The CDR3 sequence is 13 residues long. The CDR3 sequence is CSARPTENTEAFF. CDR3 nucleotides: TGCAGTGCTAGACCCACAGAGAACACTGAAGCTTTCTTT.

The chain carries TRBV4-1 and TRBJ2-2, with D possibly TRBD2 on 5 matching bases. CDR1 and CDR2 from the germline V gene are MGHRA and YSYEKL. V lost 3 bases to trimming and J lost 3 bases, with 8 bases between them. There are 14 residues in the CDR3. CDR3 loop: CASSHPGYTGELFF. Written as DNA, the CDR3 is TGCGCCAGCAGCCATCCGGGGTACACCGGGGAGCTGTTTTTT.

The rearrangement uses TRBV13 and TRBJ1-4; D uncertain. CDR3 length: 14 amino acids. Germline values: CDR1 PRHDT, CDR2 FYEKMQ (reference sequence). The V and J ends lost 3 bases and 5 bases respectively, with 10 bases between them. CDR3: CASSFARGNEKLFF. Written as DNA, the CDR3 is TGTGCCAGCAGCTTCGCCCGGGGAAATGAAAAACTGTTTTTT. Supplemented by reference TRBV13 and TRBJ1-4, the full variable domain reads AAGVIQSPRHLIKEKRETATLKCYPIPRHDTVYWYQQGPGQDPQFLISFYEKMQSDKGSIPDRFSAQQFSDYHSELNMSSLELGDSALYFCASSFARGNEKLFFGSGTQLSVL.

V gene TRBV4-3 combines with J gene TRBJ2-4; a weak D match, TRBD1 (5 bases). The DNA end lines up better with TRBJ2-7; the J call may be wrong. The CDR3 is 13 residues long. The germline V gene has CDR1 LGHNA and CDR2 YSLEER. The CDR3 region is CASSQGQFDEQYF. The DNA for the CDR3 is TGCGCCAGCAGCCAAGGACAGTTCGACGAGCAGTACTTC.

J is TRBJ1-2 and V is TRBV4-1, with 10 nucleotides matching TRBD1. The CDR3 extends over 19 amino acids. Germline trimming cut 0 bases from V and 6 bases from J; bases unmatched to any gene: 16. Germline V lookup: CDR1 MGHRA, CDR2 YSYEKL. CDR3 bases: TGCGCCAGCAGCCAAGAGAAGTCTGGACAGGGGGTAAAAAACCATGGCTACACCTTC. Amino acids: CASSQEKSGQGVKNHGYTF.

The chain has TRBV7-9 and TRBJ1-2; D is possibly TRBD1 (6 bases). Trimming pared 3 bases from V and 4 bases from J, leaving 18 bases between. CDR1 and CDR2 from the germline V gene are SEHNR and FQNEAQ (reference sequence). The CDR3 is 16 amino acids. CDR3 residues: CASSFGDMGTGYGYTF. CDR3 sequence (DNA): TGTGCCAGCAGCTTTGGGGACATGGGAACTGGCTATGGCTACACCTTC.

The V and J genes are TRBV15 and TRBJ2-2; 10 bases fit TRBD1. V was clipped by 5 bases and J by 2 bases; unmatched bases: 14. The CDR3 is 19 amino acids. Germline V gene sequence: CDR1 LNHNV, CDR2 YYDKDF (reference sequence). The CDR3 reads CATSGEGTGENSNTGELFF. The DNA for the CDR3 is TGTGCCACCAGCGGCGAGGGGACAGGGGAGAATTCAAACACCGGGGAGCTGTTTTTT.